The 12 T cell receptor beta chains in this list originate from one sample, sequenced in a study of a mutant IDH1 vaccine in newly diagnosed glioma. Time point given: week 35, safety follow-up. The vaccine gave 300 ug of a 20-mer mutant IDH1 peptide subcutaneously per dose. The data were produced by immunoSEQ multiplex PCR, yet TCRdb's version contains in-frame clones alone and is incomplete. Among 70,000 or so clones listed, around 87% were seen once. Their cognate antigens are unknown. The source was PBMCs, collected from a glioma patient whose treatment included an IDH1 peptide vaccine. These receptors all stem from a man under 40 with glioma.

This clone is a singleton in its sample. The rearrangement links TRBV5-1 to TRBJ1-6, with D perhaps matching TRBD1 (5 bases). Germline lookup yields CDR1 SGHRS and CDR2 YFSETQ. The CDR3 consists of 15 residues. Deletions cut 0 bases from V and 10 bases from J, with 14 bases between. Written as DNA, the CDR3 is TGCGCCAGCAGCTTGGTATCGGGAGGGGAGTCACCCCTCCACTTT. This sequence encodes CASSLVSGGESPLHF.

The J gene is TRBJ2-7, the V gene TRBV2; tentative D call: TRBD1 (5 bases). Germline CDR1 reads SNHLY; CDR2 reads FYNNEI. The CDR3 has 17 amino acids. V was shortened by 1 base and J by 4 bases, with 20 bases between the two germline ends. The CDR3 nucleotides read TGTGCCAGCAGTGAAGGGGGCCTAGTAGGGTCCGGGTACGAGCAGTACTTC. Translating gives CASSEGGLVGSGYEQYF. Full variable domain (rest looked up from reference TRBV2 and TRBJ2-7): EPEVTQTPSHQVTQMGQEVILRCVPISNHLYFYWYRQILGQKVEFLVSFYNNEISEKSEIFDDQFSVERPDGSNFTLKIRSTKLEDSAMYFCASSEGGLVGSGYEQYFGPGTRLTVT.

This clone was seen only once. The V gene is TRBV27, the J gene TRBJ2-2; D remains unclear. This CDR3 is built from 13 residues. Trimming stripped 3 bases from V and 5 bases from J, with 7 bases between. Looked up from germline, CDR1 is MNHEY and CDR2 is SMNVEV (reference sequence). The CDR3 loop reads CASSLRGTGELFF. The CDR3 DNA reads TGTGCCAGCAGTTTGCGCGGAACCGGGGAGCTGTTTTTT.

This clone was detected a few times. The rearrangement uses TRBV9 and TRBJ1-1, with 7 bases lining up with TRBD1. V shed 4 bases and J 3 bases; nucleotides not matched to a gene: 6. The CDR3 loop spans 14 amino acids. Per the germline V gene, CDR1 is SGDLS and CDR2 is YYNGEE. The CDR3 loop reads CASSPRDSYTEAFF. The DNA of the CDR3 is TGTGCCAGCAGCCCCCGGGACAGCTACACTGAAGCTTTCTTT.

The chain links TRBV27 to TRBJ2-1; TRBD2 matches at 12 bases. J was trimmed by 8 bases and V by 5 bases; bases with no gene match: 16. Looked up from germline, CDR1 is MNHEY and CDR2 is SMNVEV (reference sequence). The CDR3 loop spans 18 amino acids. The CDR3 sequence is CASSPHRLAGEIVHEQFF. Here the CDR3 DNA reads TGTGCCAGCAGTCCGCACCGACTAGCGGGAGAAATTGTCCATGAGCAGTTCTTC.

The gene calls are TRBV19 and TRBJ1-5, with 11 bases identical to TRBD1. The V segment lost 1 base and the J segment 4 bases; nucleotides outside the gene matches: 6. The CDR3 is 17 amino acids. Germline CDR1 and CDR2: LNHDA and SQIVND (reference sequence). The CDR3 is CASSIAGTGGENQPQHF. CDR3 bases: TGTGCCAGTAGTATAGCGGGGACAGGGGGTGAGAATCAGCCCCAGCATTTT.

CDR3: CAISEGGPEAFF. The CDR3 bases are TGTGCCATCTCGGAGGGGGGGCCTGAAGCTTTCTTT. The chain recombines TRBV10-3 with TRBJ1-1; D is possibly TRBD1 (6 bases). Germline V gene data show CDR1 as ENHRY and CDR2 as SYGVKD. The CDR3 runs to 12 residues. V was shortened by 8 bases and J by 6 bases, with 13 bases between the two germline ends.

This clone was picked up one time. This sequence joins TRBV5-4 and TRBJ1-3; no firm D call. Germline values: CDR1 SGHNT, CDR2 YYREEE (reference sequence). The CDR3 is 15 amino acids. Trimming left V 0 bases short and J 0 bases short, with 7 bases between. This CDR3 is CASSLGGISGNTIYF. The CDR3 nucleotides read TGTGCCAGCAGCTTGGGAGGGATCTCTGGAAACACCATATATTTT.

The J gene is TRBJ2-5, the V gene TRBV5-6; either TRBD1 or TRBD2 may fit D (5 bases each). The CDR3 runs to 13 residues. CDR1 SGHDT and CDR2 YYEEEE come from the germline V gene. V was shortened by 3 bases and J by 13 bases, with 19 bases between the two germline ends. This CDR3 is CASSSGFEGKRYF. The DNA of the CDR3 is TGTGCCAGCAGCTCCGGGTTCGAGGGGAAGAGGTACTTC.

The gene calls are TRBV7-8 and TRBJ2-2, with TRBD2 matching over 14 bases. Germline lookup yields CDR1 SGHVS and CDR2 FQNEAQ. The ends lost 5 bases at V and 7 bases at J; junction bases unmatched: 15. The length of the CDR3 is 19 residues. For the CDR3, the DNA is TGTGCCAGCAGCATGGGACTAGCGGGGGCGACTGGGGGTGTCGGGGAGCTGTTTTTT. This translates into CASSMGLAGATGGVGELFF.

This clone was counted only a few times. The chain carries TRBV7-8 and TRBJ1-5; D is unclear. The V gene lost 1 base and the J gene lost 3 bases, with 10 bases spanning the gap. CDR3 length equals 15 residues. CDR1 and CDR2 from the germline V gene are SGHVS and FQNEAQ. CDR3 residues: CASSLVSGYNQPQHF. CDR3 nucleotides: TGTGCCAGCAGCTTAGTTTCTGGTTACAATCAGCCCCAGCATTTT.

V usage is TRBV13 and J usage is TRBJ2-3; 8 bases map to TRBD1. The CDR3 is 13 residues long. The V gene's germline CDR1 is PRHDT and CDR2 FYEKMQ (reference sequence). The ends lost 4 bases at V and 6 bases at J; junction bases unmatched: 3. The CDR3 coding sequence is TGTGCCAGCAGCTCGACAGGGGTCGATACGCAGTATTTT. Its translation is CASSSTGVDTQYF.